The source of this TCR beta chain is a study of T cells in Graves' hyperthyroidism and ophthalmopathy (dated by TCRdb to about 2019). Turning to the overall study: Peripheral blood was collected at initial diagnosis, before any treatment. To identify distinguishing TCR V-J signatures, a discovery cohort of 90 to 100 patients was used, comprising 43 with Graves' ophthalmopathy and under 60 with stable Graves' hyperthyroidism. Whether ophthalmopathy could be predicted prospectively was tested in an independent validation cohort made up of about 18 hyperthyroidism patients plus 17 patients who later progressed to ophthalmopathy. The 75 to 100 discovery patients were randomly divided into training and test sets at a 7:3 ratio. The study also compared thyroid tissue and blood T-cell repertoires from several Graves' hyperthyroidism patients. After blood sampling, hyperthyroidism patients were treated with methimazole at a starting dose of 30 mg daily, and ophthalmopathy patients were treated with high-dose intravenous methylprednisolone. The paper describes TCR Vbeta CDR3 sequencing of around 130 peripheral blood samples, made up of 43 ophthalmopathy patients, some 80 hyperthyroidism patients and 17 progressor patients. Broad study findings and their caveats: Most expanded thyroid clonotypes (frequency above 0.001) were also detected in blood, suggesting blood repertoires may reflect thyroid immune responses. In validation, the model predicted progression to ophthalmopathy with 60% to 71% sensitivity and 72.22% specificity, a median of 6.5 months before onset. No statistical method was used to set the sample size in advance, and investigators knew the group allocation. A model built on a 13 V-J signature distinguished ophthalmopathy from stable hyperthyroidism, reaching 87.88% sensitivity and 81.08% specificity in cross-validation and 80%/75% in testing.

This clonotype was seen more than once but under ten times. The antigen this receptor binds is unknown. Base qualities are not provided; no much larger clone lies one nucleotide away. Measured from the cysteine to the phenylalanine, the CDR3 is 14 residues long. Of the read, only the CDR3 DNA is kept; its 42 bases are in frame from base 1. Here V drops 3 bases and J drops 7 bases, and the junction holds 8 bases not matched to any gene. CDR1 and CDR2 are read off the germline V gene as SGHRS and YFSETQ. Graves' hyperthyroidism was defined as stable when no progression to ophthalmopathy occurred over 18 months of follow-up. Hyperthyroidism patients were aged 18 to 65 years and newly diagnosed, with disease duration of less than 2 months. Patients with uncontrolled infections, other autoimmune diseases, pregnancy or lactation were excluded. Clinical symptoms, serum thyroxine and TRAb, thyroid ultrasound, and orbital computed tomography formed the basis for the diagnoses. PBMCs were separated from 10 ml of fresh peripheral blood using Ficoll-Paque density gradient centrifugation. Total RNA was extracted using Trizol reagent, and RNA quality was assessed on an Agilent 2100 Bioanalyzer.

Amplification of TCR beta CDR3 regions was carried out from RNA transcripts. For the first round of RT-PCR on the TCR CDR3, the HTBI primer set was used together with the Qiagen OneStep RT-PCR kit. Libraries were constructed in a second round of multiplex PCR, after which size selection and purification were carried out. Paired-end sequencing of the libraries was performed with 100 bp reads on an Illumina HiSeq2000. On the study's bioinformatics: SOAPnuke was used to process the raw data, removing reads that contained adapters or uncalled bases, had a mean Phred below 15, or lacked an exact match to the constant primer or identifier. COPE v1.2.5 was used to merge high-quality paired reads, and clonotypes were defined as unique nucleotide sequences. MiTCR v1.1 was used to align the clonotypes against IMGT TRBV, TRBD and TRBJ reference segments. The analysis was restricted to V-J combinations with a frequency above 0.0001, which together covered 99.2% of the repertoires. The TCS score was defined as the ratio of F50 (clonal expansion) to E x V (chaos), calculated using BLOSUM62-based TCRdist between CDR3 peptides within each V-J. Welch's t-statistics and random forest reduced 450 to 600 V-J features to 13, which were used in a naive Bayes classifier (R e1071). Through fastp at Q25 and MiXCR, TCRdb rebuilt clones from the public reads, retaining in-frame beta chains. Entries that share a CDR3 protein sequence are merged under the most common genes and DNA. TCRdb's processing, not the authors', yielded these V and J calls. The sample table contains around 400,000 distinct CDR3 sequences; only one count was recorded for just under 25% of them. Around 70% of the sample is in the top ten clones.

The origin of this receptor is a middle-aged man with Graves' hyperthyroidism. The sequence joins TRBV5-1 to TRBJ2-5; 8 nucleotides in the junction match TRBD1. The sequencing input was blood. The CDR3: CASSYRGQVPTQYF. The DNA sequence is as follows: TGCGCCAGCAGCTACCGGGGACAGGTCCCGACCCAGTACTTC.